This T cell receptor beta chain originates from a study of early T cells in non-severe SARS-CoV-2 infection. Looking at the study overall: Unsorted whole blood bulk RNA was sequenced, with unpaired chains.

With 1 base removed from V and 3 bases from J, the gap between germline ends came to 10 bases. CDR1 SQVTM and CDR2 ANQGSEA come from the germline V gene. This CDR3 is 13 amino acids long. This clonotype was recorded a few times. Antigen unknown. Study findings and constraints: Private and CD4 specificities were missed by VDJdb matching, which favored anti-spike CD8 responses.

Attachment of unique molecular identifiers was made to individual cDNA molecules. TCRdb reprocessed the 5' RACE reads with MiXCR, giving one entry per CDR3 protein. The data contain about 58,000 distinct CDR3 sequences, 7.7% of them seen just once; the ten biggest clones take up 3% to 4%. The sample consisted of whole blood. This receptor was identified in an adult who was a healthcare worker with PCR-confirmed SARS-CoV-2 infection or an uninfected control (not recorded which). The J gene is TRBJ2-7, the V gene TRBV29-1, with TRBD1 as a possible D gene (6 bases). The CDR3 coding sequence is TGCAGCGTTGAAGGTGGACAGAACTACGAGCAGTACTTC. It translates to CSVEGGQNYEQYF.